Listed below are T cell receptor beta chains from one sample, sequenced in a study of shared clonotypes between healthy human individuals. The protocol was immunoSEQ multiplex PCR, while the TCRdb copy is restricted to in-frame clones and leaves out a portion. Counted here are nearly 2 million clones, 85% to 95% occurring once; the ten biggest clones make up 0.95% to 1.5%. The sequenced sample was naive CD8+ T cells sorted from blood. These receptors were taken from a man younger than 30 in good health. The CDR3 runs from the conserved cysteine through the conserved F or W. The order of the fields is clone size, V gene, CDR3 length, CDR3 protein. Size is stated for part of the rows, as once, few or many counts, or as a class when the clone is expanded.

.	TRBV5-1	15	CASSLIPTRGGELFF
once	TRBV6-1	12	CASSEWGYEQYF
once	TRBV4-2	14	CASSQSGGDQPQHF
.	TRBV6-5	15	CASSYHPGEVTEAFF
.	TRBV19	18	CASSNWLAGGPRADTQYF
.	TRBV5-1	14	CASSYRDFYDEQFF
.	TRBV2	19	CASHGEGTGALYSNQPQHF
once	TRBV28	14	CASSPRVTNQPQHF
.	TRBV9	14	CASSVSQGNYEQYF
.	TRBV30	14	CAWSLTAGTDGYTF
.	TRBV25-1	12	CASTGTPDGYTF
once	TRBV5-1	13	CASSLGGLYEQYF
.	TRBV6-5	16	CASSYSRGQVAYEQYF
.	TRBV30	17	CAWSPGAPIVTYNEQFF
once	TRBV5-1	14	CASSFSGGINEQYF
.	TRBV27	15	CASSLEGASSYEQYF
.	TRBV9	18	CASSSGDRASDGTGELFF
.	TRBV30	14	CAWMGTGANYGYTF
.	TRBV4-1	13	CASSPTGVTEAFF
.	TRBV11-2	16	CASSSPDLGGTDTQYF
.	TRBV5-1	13	CASSHGQAAEAFF
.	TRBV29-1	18	CSVEGTPTSGSTYNEQFF
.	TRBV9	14	CASSVEGTGDEAFF
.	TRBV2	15	CASRGGLAAYNEQFF
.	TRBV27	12	CASSLRGTEAFF
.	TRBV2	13	CASQDRGNQPQHF
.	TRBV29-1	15	CSVEVVETGTYEQYF
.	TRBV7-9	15	CASSSNRDAVETQYF
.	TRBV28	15	CASSPGQGWYYGYTF
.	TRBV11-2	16	CASSLWTGPNTGELFF
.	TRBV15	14	CATSSGGSLYEQYF
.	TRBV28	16	CASSPGPNTIGYEQYF
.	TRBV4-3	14	CASSPALADYEQYF
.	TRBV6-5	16	CASSYSAGDSYNEQFF
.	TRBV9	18	CASSRPSGGAGATGELFF
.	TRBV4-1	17	CASSHQWGNGDSQPQHF
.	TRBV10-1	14	CASSPGWGDYEQYF
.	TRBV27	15	CASSVLGPGNTEAFF
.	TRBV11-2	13	CASSLVRVTEAFF
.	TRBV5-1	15	CASSLKVNTQETQYF
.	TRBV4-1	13	CASSQVLHQPQHF
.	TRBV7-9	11	CASRGYNEQFF
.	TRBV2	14	CASRTPTGTYEQYF
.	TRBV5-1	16	CASSLGQPNGQETQYF
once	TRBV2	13	CALLAGAGDTQYF
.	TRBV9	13	CASSSSAPYEQYF
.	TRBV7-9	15	CASSFGQGSNTEAFF
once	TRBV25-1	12	CASSEWEETQYF